The clone carrying this T cell receptor beta chain was seen many times. This sample stems from a study of T cell repertoires in cytomegalovirus infection. Whole-study context: Shared public TCR beta signatures pointed to both CMV infection and a matching HLA type.

Germline lookup yields CDR1 SGHRS and CDR2 YFSETQ. V lost 6 bases and J 6 bases, leaving 7 bases between the germline ends. This CDR3 spans 11 amino acids. One entry per CDR3 protein, called by TCRdb with MiXCR from the reads. The table records approximately 500,000 distinct CDR3 sequences, about 11% of them present only once. The clonotype was recovered from a human donor in good health (CMV status not recorded). Some clones in this sample may be carry-over from other donors' samples. The chain combines TRBV5-1 with TRBJ2-1, with D unresolved. The sample taken for sequencing was PBMCs. The CDR3 nucleotides read TGCGCCAGCAAAAGAGGCAATGAGCAGTTCTTC. This gives the protein CASKRGNEQFF.